This TCR beta chain was sequenced for a study of CXCR3-negative and CXCR3-positive naive CD8 T cells (dated by TCRdb to the late 2010s). In the study overall: In total, roughly 150 million TRB reads were obtained, or roughly 1.5 +/- 0.3 million reads per library. Diversity and physicochemical repertoire analyses were performed on about a dozen donors pooled from two independent experiments. Naive subsets from 5 or 6 donors and memory cells from 3 donors were included in the TRBV-TRBJ cluster analysis. Here is what the overall study found, with its caveats: Comparably high repertoire diversity was found in both naive subsets, whereas much lower repertoire diversity was found in memory CD8+ T cells. Because surface CD5, which is linked to self-reactivity in mice, was comparable between the naive subsets, TCR interaction strength was also inferred from TRB CDR3 physicochemical properties. Similar TRBV-TRBJ usage was shown by naive CXCR3-negative and CXCR3-positive cells from the same donor, whereas distinct patterns were shown by memory cells. CXCR3 expression partially decreased after cryopreservation, so most assays used freshly isolated PBMCs. TRB CDR3s from CXCR3-positive naive cells showed higher hydrophobicity (lower Kidera factor 4), lower energy, and higher strength and volume indices than CXCR3-negative naive cells.

TCRdb names NextSeq 550 as the instrument used. The Human TCR Profiling Kit (MiLaboratory) was used to make UMI-labeled 5' RACE TRB cDNA libraries. The full amount of extracted RNA was used for cDNA synthesis, and the full amount of resulting cDNA was used for PCR amplification. Libraries were prepared in parallel with an identical number of PCR cycles. In the source study's methods: MIGEC and MiXCR extracted about 50,000 +/- 10,000 unique UMI-labeled TRB cDNA molecules per library, requiring at least two reads per UMI. On average, approximately 40,000 +/- 10,000 functional in-frame TRB CDR3 nucleotide clonotypes lacking stop codons were found per library. After downsampling to 5000 UMI-labeled TRB molecules per sample, diversity metrics such as normalized Shannon-Wiener and Chao1 were calculated in VDJtools. For the central five CDR3 residues, VDJtools calculated physicochemical properties weighted by clonotype size, namely interaction energy, strength, volume and Kidera factor 4. TCRdb reprocessed the reads, so every CDR3 protein sequence counts as one entry and DNA is not shown. TCRdb's processing, not the authors', yielded these V and J calls. The data table for this sample lists under 85,000 distinct CDR3 sequences. The top ten clones comprise about 0.62% of the sample.

Turning to this clonotype: Which antigen it targets is not known.

Measured from the cysteine to the phenylalanine, the CDR3 is 16 residues long. No DNA sequence is on record. Based on the germline V gene, the CDR1 and CDR2 sequences are SGHVS and FQNEAQ. For every CD8+ T cell subset, around 300,000 cells were flow-sorted straight into RLT lysis buffer, and each subset was sorted in triplicate. Naive CD8+ T cells were defined stringently as CD45RO-CCR7+CD27+CD95- to exclude memory contaminants. Using standard density gradient centrifugation, peripheral blood mononuclear cells were isolated from buffy coats. A FACSAria III was used to flow-sort naive CD8+ T cells into CXCR3-negative and CXCR3-positive populations. An RNeasy Mini Kit was used to extract total RNA from the sorted cells.

Rearrangement joined TRBV7-8 to TRBJ2-3; the TCRdb call, TRBD1, lacks DNA for checking. Material: naive CXCR3+ CD8+ T cells from blood. In the paper's terms, the cell subset or site label means: CD45RO-CCR7+CD27+CD95- naive CD8+ T cells expressing CXCR3 (TNR3+). The sequence was collected from a human donor in good health. Some clones in this sample may be carry-over from other donors' samples. The CDR3: CASSSKTETFTDTQYF.